The 24 T cell receptor beta chains below were found in one sample sequenced in a study of cytomegalovirus exposure and HLA in healthy donors (dated by TCRdb to 2016 to 2017). The protocol used for the library was the immunoSEQ multiplex PCR assay. For the multiplex PCR, a mixture combining 60 forward primers for TCR Vbeta segments and 13 reverse primers for TCR Jbeta segments was used. TCRdb mirrors the immuneACCESS table, restricted to in-frame sequences. Some clones are absent from its copies; in checked studies, under half trace to an unresolved V gene, and the reason for the others is unknown. The sample table contains roughly 140,000 clones; only one count was recorded for nearly 80% of them. The ten largest clones add up to roughly 0.7% of the sample. Source material: PBMCs. The receptors originated from a male donor in good health and CMV-seronegative.

CDR3 coding DNA: TGCAGCGTCCAAACAGGGTTCACTGAAGCTTTCTTT. Amino acids: CSVQTGFTEAFF. The chain couples TRBV29-1 to TRBJ1-1; the D gene is possibly TRBD1 (6 bases). The V gene's germline CDR1 is SQVTM and CDR2 ANQGSEA. V was shortened by 6 bases and J by 4 bases, with 12 bases between the two germline ends. The CDR3 extends over 12 amino acids.

There are a few counts of this clone. The chain couples TRBV10-3 to TRBJ1-3; 7 nucleotides line up with TRBD1. The CDR3 has 15 amino acids. Germline CDR1 reads ENHRY; CDR2 reads SYGVKD. V dropped 7 bases and J dropped 0; count of bases not matched to a gene: 6. In nucleotides, the CDR3 is TGTGCCATCAACCCGGACAGGCCCTCTGGAAACACCATATATTTT. Protein product: CAINPDRPSGNTIYF.

J is TRBJ1-2 and V is TRBV7-3; no definite D call. There are 10 residues in the CDR3. The V end lost 8 bases, the J end lost 4 bases, and 5 bases lay between the germline ends. The V gene's germline CDR1 is SGHTA and CDR2 FQGTGA. CDR3 region: CASRLYGYTF. DNA for the CDR3: TGTGCCAGCCGTCTCTATGGCTACACCTTC.

This rearrangement joins TRBV6-4 to TRBJ1-5, with unresolved D. The V end lost 6 bases, the J end lost 0 bases, and 6 bases lay between the germline ends. CDR3 size: 13 residues. Per germline, CDR1 MRHNA and CDR2 SNTAGT. The CDR3 reads CASSPSSNQPQHF. The CDR3 DNA sequence: TGTGCCAGCAGCCCCAGTAGCAATCAGCCCCAGCATTTT.

The genes are TRBV5-1 and TRBJ2-5; 7 nucleotides align to TRBD2. The DNA end is more similar to TRBJ2-7, so the J call may be wrong. Per germline, CDR1 SGHRS and CDR2 YFSETQ. This CDR3 contains 14 residues. CDR3 protein: CASSPGGGESEQYF. The CDR3 coding sequence is TGCGCCAGCAGCCCGGGTGGGGGGGAAAGCGAGCAGTACTTC.

The chain is built from TRBV11-3 and TRBJ2-5; D is unclear. Germline lookup yields CDR1 SGHNT and CDR2 YENEEA. The V end was cut by 2 bases, the J end by 1 base, with 11 bases between. The length of the CDR3 is 15 residues. The CDR3 sequence is CASSLLGPVQETQYF. The CDR3 DNA reads as TGTGCCAGCAGCTTACTTGGGCCAGTCCAAGAGACCCAGTACTTC.

The chain carries TRBV29-1 and TRBJ2-1, with 9 nucleotides matching TRBD2. The CDR3 is 16 residues long. V trimming: 7 bases; J trimming: 7 bases; junction bases outside the gene matches: 17. CDR1 and CDR2 from the germline V gene are SQVTM and ANQGSEA. CDR3 nucleotide sequence: TGCAGCGCCGAGGGAGTGGCGGGAGGGCCGTGGAATGAGCAGTTCTTC. Encoded protein: CSAEGVAGGPWNEQFF.

The rearrangement links TRBV7-2 to TRBJ2-5; 13 bases line up with TRBD2. The CDR3 loop spans 16 amino acids. The V segment lost 5 bases and the J segment 4 bases; nucleotides outside the gene matches: 7. In germline, CDR1 is SGHTA, CDR2 FQGNSA. The DNA of the CDR3 is TGTGCCAGCAGCCCCCGGACTAGCGGGGGCGGAGAGACCCAGTACTTC. Amino acid sequence: CASSPRTSGGGETQYF.

As regards this clone: At one of its ends the junction is not consistent with the germline gene, which may arise from a read error. The chain carries TRBV7-6 and TRBJ2-1; TRBD1 agrees at 7 bases. The germline V gene has CDR1 SGHVS and CDR2 FNYEAQ. The CDR3 totals 15 residues. The CDR3 loop is CASSPTGSTFNGQFF. For the CDR3, the DNA is TGTGCCAGCAGCCCGACAGGGAGTACTTTTAATGGGCAGTTCTTC.

V is TRBV5-4 and J is TRBJ1-3, with unresolved D. V gave up 3 bases and J gave up 7 bases, with 11 bases separating them. The CDR3 is 13 amino acids. In germline, CDR1 is SGHNT, CDR2 YYREEE (reference sequence). CDR3 nucleotide sequence: TGTGCCAGCAGCTCGAGAGGGAGCAACACCATATATTTT. Its protein is CASSSRGSNTIYF.

Comments on this clone: The same CDR3 also results from other DNA sequences found in this sample. The V gene is TRBV7-3, the J gene TRBJ1-1; weak D call: TRBD1 (5 bases). V lost 4 bases, J lost 3 bases, and 12 bases lay in between. Germline V gene data show CDR1 as SGHTA and CDR2 as FQGTGA. This CDR3 comprises 14 residues. For the CDR3, the DNA is TGTGCCAGCAGCTCGACGGGGGTCGACACTGAAGCTTTCTTT. Translated: CASSSTGVDTEAFF.

Details on this clone: The junction departs from the called germline gene at one end, perhaps through a read error. The rearrangement joins TRBV7-9 to TRBJ2-5; D is perhaps TRBD1 (5 bases). The CDR3 length is 16 residues. CDR1 is SEHNR and CDR2 is FQNEAQ in the germline V gene (reference sequence). DNA of the CDR3: TGTTCCAGCAGCTTAGTCGGCAGGGAAGAGAGAGAGACCCAGTACTTC. Its translation is CSSSLVGREERETQYF.

The chain recombines TRBV29-1 with TRBJ1-5, with D uncertain. The V end lost 5 bases, the J end lost 3 bases, and 11 bases lay between the germline ends. CDR1 SQVTM and CDR2 ANQGSEA come from the germline V gene. This CDR3 contains 13 residues. The DNA of the CDR3 is TGCAGCGTTCTCAAGGGAGACAATCAGCCCCAGCATTTT. Protein: CSVLKGDNQPQHF.

The CDR3 nucleotides read TGTGCCATCAGTGAGAATTCGGGTCAGCCCCAGCATTTT. This gives the protein CAISENSGQPQHF. The chain combines TRBV10-3 with TRBJ1-5; D gene unclear. Germline CDR1 and CDR2: ENHRY and SYGVKD. This CDR3 spans 13 amino acids. Trimming took off 2 bases at V and 6 bases at J, with 8 bases between the two ends.

The sample holds a few counts of this clone. The chain combines TRBV28 with TRBJ2-7; D is possibly TRBD1 (6 bases). The germline gives CDR1 MDHEN, CDR2 SYDVKM. V was shortened by 5 bases and J by 2 bases, with 7 bases between the two germline ends. CDR3 length: 12 residues. The chain's CDR3 is CASSRTAYEQYF. CDR3 bases: TGTGCCAGCAGTCGGACAGCCTACGAGCAGTACTTC.

V and J are TRBV30 and TRBJ2-5; D remains ambiguous. This CDR3 has 13 residues. From germline, CDR1 is GTSNPN and CDR2 SVGIG (reference sequence). V lost 2 bases and J lost 5, with 12 bases in between. In nucleotides, the CDR3 is TGTGCCTGGAGTTCTGGTCTTCAGGAGACCCAGTACTTC. The encoded protein is CAWSSGLQETQYF.

This clone was detected only a few times. The rearrangement joins TRBV9 to TRBJ1-2; 7 bases fit TRBD1. V gave up 4 bases and J gave up 6 bases; unmatched junction bases: 15. CDR1 and CDR2 (germline): SGDLS, YYNGEE. This CDR3 comprises 16 residues. The CDR3: CASSHRIPDRADGYTF. The CDR3 DNA sequence: TGTGCCAGCAGCCACCGAATTCCCGACAGGGCCGATGGCTACACCTTC.

V is TRBV9 and J is TRBJ2-6; D is possibly TRBD1 (6 bases). CDR1 SGDLS and CDR2 YYNGEE come from the germline V gene. The CDR3 has 16 residues. Trimming pared 1 base from V and 0 bases from J, leaving 8 bases between. CDR3 sequence (DNA): TGTGCCAGCAGCGTAAACAGGGACTCTGGGGCCAACGTCCTGACTTTC. The encoded protein is CASSVNRDSGANVLTF.

J is TRBJ2-1 and V is TRBV19, with 10 positions matching TRBD2. Germline CDR1 LNHDA, CDR2 SQIVND (reference sequence). The junction had 4 bases not matched to a gene; V was cut back by 9 bases and J by 2 bases. The CDR3 is 14 residues long. CDR3 loop: CASRAGGPYNEQFF. The CDR3 DNA sequence: TGTGCCAGCAGAGCGGGAGGGCCCTACAATGAGCAGTTCTTC.

The J gene is TRBJ2-7, the V gene TRBV15, with TRBD1 matching 7 bases. This CDR3 has 14 residues. After removal of 3 bases from V and 2 bases from J, the junction contained 4 bases not matched to a gene. From germline, CDR1 is LNHNV and CDR2 YYDKDF (reference sequence). Here the CDR3 reads CATSSLDRPYEQYF. CDR3 DNA: TGTGCCACCAGCAGTCTGGACAGGCCCTACGAGCAGTACTTC.

The gene calls are TRBV11-3 and TRBJ1-1; D might be TRBD1 (5 bases). CDR1 SGHNT and CDR2 YENEEA come from the germline V gene. V was pared by 7 bases and J by 3 bases, with 15 bases between. This CDR3 has 14 amino acids. DNA for the CDR3: TGTGCCAGCACCCTGGGCAGGGTGTACACTGAAGCTTTCTTT. Translated, it gives CASTLGRVYTEAFF.

This clone was seen more than once but under ten times. The chain has TRBV7-8 and TRBJ1-1; D might be TRBD1 (5 bases). V dropped 1 base and J dropped 4 bases, with 10 bases sitting between them. Germline V gene lookup returns CDR1 SGHVS and CDR2 FQNEAQ. This CDR3 has 14 amino acids. This CDR3 is CASSLVLGLTEAFF. CDR3 nucleotides: TGTGCCAGCAGCTTAGTGTTGGGGCTCACTGAAGCTTTCTTT.

On this clone itself: One end of the junction fails to match germline, which may point to a read error. This rearrangement joins TRBV14 to TRBJ2-1; 14 bases fit TRBD2. Germline V gene lookup returns CDR1 SGHDN and CDR2 FVKESK. This CDR3 region has 16 residues. Written as DNA, the CDR3 is TGTGCCGGCAGCCATTTGGGACTAGCGGGAGTCAATGAGCAGTTCTTC. Its translation is CAGSHLGLAGVNEQFF.

This clone was seen a handful of times. In nucleotides, the CDR3 is TGTGCCAGCAGCTTAGGGCTAGCGGGCTCCTACGAGCAGTACTTC. It specifies CASSLGLAGSYEQYF. The V and J genes are TRBV13 and TRBJ2-7; 8 bases agree with TRBD2. CDR3 length: 15 residues. Germline-derived CDR1 and CDR2 are PRHDT and FYEKMQ (reference sequence). The ends lost 0 bases at V and 0 bases at J; junction bases unmatched: 1.